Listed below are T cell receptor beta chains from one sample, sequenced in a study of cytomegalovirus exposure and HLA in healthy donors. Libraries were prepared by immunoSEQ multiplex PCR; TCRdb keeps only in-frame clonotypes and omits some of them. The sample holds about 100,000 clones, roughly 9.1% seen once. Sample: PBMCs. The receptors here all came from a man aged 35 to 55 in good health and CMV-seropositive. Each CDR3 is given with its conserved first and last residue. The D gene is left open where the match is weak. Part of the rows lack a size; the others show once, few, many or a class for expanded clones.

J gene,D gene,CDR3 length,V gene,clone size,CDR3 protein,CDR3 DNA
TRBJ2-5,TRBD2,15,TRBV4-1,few,CASSQVFSGKETQYF,TGCGCCAGCAGCCAAGTATTTAGCGGGAAAGAGACCCAGTACTTC
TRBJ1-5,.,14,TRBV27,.,CASSFLGGNQPQHF,TGTGCCAGCAGTTTCCTAGGGGGAAATCAGCCCCAGCATTTT
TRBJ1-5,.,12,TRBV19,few,CASSLPNQPQHF,TGTGCCAGTAGTCTTCCCAATCAGCCCCAGCATTTT
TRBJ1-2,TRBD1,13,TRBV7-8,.,CASSSTGVYGYTF,TGTGCCAGCAGCTCCACAGGGGTCTATGGCTACACCTTC
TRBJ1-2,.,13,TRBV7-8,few,CASSSSGAYGYTF,TGTGCCAGCAGCTCATCAGGGGCCTATGGCTACACCTTC
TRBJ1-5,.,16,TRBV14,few,CASSQGTAVSNQPQHF,TGTGCCAGCAGCCAAGGGACAGCTGTTAGCAATCAGCCCCAGCATTTT
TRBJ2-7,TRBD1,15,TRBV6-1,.,CASSEGWDRSYEQYF,TGTGCCAGCAGTGAAGGTTGGGACAGAAGCTACGAGCAGTACTTC
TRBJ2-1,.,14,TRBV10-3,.,CAISPGLQINEQFF,TGTGCCATCAGTCCGGGACTTCAAATCAATGAGCAGTTCTTC
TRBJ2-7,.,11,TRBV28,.,CASSPGYEQYF,TGTGCCAGCAGTCCGGGCTACGAGCAGTACTTC
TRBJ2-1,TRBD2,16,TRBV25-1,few,CASSAPGLAGISEQFF,TGTGCCAGCAGTGCCCCTGGGCTAGCGGGAATTAGCGAGCAGTTCTTC
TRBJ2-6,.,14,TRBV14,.,CASSHAQSRHVLTF,TGTGCCAGCAGCCACGCCCAGTCTCGCCACGTCCTGACTTTC
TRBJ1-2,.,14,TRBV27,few,CASRPTGGDYGYTF,TGTGCCAGCAGGCCCACAGGTGGGGACTATGGCTACACCTTC
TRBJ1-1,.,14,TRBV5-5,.,CASSPYSGNTEAFF,TGTGCCAGCAGCCCATACTCAGGGAACACTGAAGCTTTCTTT
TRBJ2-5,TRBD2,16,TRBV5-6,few,CASSTYLAGVRETQYF,TGTGCCAGCAGCACCTACCTAGCGGGAGTCAGAGAGACCCAGTACTTC
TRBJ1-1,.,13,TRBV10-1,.,CASRSGANTEAFF,TGCGCCAGCAGATCAGGGGCGAACACTGAAGCTTTCTTT
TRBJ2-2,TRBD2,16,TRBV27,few,CASTAQRERNTGELFF,TGTGCCAGCACGGCCCAGCGGGAGAGAAACACCGGGGAGCTGTTTTTT
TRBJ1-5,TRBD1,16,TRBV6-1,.,CASSARTGTANQPQHF,TGTGCCAGCAGTGCGCGGACAGGAACAGCCAATCAGCCCCAGCATTTT
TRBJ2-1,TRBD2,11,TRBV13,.,CARGAGEVQFF,TGTGCCAGAGGAGCGGGAGAGGTGCAGTTCTTC
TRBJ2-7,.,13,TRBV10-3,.,CAISESRASEQYF,TGTGCCATCAGTGAGTCAAGAGCTAGCGAGCAGTACTTC
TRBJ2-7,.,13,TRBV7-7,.,CASSSGVLAEQYF,TGTGCTAGCAGCTCGGGGGTCCTAGCCGAGCAGTACTTC
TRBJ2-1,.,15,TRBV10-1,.,CASSGGTPEVNEQFF,TGCGCCAGCAGTGGCGGGACGCCCGAGGTCAATGAGCAGTTCTTC
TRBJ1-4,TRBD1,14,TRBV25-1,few,CASSETGVYEKLFF,TGTGCCAGCAGTGAAACAGGGGTTTATGAAAAACTGTTTTTT
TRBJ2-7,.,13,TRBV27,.,CASTRHGGYEQYF,TGTGCCAGCACGCGCCACGGGGGCTACGAGCAGTACTTC
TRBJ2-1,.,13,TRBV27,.,CASSLFNLNEQFF,TGTGCCAGCAGTTTATTCAACTTGAATGAGCAGTTCTTC
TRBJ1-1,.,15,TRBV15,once,CATSGAQGMNTEAFF,TGTGCCACCAGCGGAGCTCAGGGGATGAACACTGAAGCTTTCTTT
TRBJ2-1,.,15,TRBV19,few,CASSILGKSYNEQFF,TGTGCCAGTAGTATATTGGGCAAATCCTACAATGAGCAGTTCTTC
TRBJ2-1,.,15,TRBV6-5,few,CASSSPGALRNEQFF,TGTGCCAGCAGTTCCCCAGGGGCCTTGAGGAATGAGCAGTTCTTC
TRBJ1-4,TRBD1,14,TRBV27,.,CASSFGQGFEKLFF,TGTGCCAGCAGTTTCGGACAGGGGTTTGAAAAACTGTTTTTT
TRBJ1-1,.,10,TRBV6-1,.,CASSDAGAFF,TGTGCCAGCAGTGACGCGGGAGCTTTCTTT
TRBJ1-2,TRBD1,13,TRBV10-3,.,CATGDRGTYGYTF,TGTGCCACCGGGGACAGGGGGACCTATGGCTACACCTTC
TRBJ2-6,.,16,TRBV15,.,CATSKSRRTGANVLTF,TGTGCCACCAGTAAATCCCGGAGGACTGGGGCCAACGTCCTGACTTTC
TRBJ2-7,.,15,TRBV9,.,CASSVGSGPLYEQYF,TGTGCCAGCAGCGTAGGTAGCGGACCCCTCTACGAGCAGTACTTC
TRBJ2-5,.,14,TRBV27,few,CASSFSRVGETQYF,TGTGCCAGCAGTTTCTCCAGGGTGGGAGAGACCCAGTACTTC
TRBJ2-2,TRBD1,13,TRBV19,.,CATRDSDTGELFF,TGTGCCACCCGGGACAGTGACACCGGGGAGCTGTTTTTT
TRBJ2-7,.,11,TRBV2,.,CARGGASWQYF,TGTGCCAGGGGGGGGGCGAGTTGGCAGTACTTC
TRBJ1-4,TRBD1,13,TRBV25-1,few,CASTRDRGEKLFF,TGTGCCAGCACCCGGGACAGGGGTGAAAAACTGTTTTTT
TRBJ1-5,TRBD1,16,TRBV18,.,CASSQTGNEAGQPQHF,TGTGCCAGCTCACAGACAGGGAATGAAGCCGGTCAGCCCCAGCATTTT
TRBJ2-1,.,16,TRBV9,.,CASSTPSGRANNEQFF,TGTGCCAGCAGCACTCCCTCCGGCAGGGCAAACAATGAGCAGTTCTTC
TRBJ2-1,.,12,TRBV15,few,CATSTAGNEQFF,TGTGCCACCAGCACAGCAGGGAATGAGCAGTTCTTC
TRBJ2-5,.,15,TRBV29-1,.,CSVGPTTGMGRTQYF,TGCAGCGTTGGCCCAACCACAGGGATGGGACGGACCCAGTACTTC
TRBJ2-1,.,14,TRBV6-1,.,CASSPRGSYNEQFF,TGTGCCAGCAGCCCACGGGGCTCCTACAATGAGCAGTTCTTC